This T cell receptor (beta chain) stems from a study of T cell changes during pregnancy in multiple sclerosis. V lost 0 bases and J lost 10, with 10 bases in between. Germline CDR1 reads KGHSH; CDR2 reads LQKENI. The CDR3 is made up of 13 amino acids. Sequenced by immunoSEQ multiplex PCR; TCRdb stores in-frame clones only, minus some. The table shows over 85,000 clones, with around 92% occurring only once. The receptor was isolated from a female donor in good health, enrolled as a control in a pregnancy study. Sequencing used peripheral blood, obtained after pregnancy. The J gene is TRBJ2-1, the V gene TRBV18; D is unresolved. The DNA of the CDR3 is TGTGCCAGCTCACCACCGTTACGCGGAGAGCAGTTCTTC. This translates into CASSPPLRGEQFF.